Given below is one TCR beta chain in context. The data were obtained in a study of OX40 agonist ivuxolimab in advanced cancers. Study at large: Patients were treated with intravenous ivuxolimab, dosed at 0.01 to 10 mg/kg and infused every 2 weeks.

Sequenced by immunoSEQ multiplex PCR; TCRdb stores in-frame clones only, minus some. The repertoire holds 85,000 to 95,000 clones, with 80% to 90% as singletons. Germline CDR1 and CDR2: SNHLY and FYNNEI. CDR3 size: 13 residues. Trimming took 8 bases from V and 5 from J, leaving 15 bases between them. This TCR derives from an adult with an advanced solid tumor such as melanoma, head and neck, liver or kidney cancer. The sample in question was CD4+ or CD8+ T cells sorted from blood, obtained in a trial of the OX40 agonist ivuxolimab. The gene calls are TRBV2 and TRBJ1-2; no firm D call. CDR3 DNA sequence: TGTGCCAGCCGGATAGGGCTTCCTTATGGCTACACCTTC. Translating it yields CASRIGLPYGYTF. Combining the CDR3 with reference TRBV2 and TRBJ1-2 gives the whole variable domain EPEVTQTPSHQVTQMGQEVILRCVPISNHLYFYWYRQILGQKVEFLVSFYNNEISEKSEIFDDQFSVERPDGSNFTLKIRSTKLEDSAMYFCASRIGLPYGYTFGSGTRLTVV.